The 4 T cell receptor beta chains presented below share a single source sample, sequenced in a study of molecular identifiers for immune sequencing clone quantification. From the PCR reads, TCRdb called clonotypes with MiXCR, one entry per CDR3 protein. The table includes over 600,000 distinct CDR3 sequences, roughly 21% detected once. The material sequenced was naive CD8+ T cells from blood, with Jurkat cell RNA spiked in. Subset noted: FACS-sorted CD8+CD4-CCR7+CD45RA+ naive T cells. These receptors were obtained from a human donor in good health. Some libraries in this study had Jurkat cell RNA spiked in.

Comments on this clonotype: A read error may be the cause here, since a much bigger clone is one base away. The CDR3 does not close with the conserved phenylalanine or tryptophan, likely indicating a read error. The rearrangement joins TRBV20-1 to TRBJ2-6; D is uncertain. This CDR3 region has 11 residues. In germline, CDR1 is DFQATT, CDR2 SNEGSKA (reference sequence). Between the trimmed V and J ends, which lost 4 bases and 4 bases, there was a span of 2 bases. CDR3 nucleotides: TGCAGTGCTACCGGGGCCAACGTCCTGACTCTC. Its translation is CSATGANVLTL.

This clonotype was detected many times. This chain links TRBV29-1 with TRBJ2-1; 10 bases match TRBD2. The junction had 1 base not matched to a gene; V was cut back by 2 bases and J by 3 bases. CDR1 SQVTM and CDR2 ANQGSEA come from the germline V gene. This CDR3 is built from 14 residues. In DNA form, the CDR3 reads TGCAGCGTTGAACTAGCGGGAGACTACAATGAGCAGTTCTTC. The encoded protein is CSVELAGDYNEQFF.

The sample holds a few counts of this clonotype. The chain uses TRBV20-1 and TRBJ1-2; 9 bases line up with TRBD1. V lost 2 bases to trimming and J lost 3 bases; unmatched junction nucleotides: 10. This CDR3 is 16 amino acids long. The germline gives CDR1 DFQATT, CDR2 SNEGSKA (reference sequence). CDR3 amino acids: CSARYAGTGSYYGYTF. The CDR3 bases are TGCAGTGCTAGATACGCCGGGACAGGGTCTTACTATGGCTACACCTTC.

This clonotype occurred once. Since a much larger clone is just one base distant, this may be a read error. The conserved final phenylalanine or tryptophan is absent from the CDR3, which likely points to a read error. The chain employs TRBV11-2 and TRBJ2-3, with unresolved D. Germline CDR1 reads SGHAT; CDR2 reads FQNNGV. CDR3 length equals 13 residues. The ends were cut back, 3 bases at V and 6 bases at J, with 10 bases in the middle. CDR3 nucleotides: TGTGCCAGCAGCTTGGGTATGGTGGATACGCAGTATCTT. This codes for CASSLGMVDTQYL.